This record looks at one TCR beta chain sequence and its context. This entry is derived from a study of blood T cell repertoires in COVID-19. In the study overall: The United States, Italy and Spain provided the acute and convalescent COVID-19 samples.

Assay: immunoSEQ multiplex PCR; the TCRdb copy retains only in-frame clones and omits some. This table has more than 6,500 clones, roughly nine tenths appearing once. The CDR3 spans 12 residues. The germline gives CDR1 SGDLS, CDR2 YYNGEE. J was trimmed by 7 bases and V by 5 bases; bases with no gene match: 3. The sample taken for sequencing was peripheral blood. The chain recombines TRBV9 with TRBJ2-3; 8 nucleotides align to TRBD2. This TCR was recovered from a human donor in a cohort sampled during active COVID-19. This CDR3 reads CASRGLGNTQYF. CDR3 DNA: TGTGCCAGCAGGGGACTAGGAAATACGCAGTATTTT.